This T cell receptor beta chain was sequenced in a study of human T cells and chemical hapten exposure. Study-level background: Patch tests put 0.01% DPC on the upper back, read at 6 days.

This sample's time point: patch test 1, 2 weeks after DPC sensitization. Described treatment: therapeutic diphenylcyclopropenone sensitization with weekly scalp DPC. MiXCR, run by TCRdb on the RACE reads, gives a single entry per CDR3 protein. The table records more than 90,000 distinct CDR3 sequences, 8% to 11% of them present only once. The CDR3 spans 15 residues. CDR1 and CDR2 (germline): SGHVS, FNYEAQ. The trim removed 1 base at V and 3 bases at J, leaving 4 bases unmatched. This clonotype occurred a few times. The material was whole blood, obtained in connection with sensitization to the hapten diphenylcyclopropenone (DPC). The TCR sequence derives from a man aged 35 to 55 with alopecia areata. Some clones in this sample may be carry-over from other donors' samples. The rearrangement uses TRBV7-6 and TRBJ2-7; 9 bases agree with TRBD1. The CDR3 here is CASSLVQGANYEQYV. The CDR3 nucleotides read TGTGCCAGCAGCTTAGTACAGGGGGCTAACTACGAGCAGTACGTC.